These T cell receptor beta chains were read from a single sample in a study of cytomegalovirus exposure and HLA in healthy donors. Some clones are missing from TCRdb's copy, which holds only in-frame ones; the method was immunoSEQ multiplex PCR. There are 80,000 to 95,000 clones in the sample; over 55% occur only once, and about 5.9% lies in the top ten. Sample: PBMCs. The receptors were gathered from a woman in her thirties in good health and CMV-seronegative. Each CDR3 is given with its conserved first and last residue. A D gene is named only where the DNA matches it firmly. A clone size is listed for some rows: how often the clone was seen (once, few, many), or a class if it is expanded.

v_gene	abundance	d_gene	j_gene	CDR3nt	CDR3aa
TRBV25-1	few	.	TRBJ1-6	TGTGCCAGCAGAGCGCGGACAGAAGGTTCACCCCTCCACTTT	CASRARTEGSPLHF
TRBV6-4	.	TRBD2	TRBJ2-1	TGTGCCAGCAGTCGCTTACCCGCGACTAGCGGGAGCTACAATGAGCAGTTCTTC	CASSRLPATSGSYNEQFF
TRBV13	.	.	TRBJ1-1	TGTGCCAGCAGCCTAGCACCGGGATGGGGGAACACTGAAGCTTTCTTT	CASSLAPGWGNTEAFF
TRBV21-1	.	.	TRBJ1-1	TGTGCCAGCAGCAAACAGAGGGACAGGGGAGAAGCTTTCTTT	CASSKQRDRGEAFF
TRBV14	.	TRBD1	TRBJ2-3	TGTGCCAGCAGTCATCTGGGGAGACAGGGTCCAGATACGCAGTATTTT	CASSHLGRQGPDTQYF
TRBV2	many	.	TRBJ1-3	TGTGCCAGCAGTGGGCAGGGTGGAAACACCATATATTTT	CASSGQGGNTIYF
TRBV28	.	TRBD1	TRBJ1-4	TGTGCCAGCAGAGACAGGGGGCCTCGGGAAAAACTGTTTTTT	CASRDRGPREKLFF
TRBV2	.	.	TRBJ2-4	TGTGCCAGCAGTGAGGAGGGGACCAAAAACATTCAGTACTTC	CASSEEGTKNIQYF
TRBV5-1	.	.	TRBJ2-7	TGCGCCAGCAGCTTTGACTTCCTCGAATACGAGCAGTACTTC	CASSFDFLEYEQYF
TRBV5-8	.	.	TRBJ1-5	TGTGCCAGCAGCGAGGACTTCCGAAGCAATCAGCCCCAGCATTTT	CASSEDFRSNQPQHF
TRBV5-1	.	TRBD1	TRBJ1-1	TGCGCCAGCAGCTTGTATTCAGGGGGAACGGAAGCTTTCTTT	CASSLYSGGTEAFF
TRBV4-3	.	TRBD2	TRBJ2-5	TGCGCCAGCAGCCGTCTTGGGGGGGGGAAGGAGACCCAGTACTTC	CASSRLGGGKETQYF
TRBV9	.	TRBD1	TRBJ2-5	TGTGCCAGCAGCGGGCAAAGGACCTGGACAGGGCAAGAGACCCAGTACTTC	CASSGQRTWTGQETQYF
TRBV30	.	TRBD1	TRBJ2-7	TGTGCCTGGAGTGTACCACCAGGGACAGATTACGAGCAGTACTTC	CAWSVPPGTDYEQYF
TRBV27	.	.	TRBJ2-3	TGTGCCAGCAGTTTTGTGCAGGCCACAGATACGCAGTATTTT	CASSFVQATDTQYF
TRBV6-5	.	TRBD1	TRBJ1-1	TGTGCCAGCAGTTACGGTCCGGGACAGGGATCGACTGAAGCTTTCTTT	CASSYGPGQGSTEAFF
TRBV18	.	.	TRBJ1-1	TGTGCCAGCGTTGGACTCAACACTGAAGATTTCTTT	CASVGLNTEDFF
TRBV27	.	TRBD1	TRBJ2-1	TGTGCCAGCGCCGACAGCCTGGGACAGAGCTCCTACAATGAGCAGTTCTTC	CASADSLGQSSYNEQFF
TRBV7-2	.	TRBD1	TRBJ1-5	TGTGCCAGCAGTAAGACAGGGGGGTATAGCAATCAGCCCCAGCATTTT	CASSKTGGYSNQPQHF
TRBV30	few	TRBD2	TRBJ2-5	TGTGCCTGGAGTGTCCGCCGGGCCTCCCGGGGGGCCCAGTACTTC	CAWSVRRASRGAQYF
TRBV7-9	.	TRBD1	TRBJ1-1	TGTTCCAGCAGCCGAGGACAGGGAGAAATCACTGAAGCTTTCTTT	CSSSRGQGEITEAFF
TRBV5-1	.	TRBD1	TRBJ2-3	TGCGCCAGCAGCTCCGCGACAGGGCGTAGCACAGATACGCAGTATTTT	CASSSATGRSTDTQYF
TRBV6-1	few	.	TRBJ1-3	TGTGCCAGCAGTGAGACGACTATTATCTCTGGAAACACCATATATTTT	CASSETTIISGNTIYF
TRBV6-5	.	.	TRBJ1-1	TGTGCCAGCAGTTTAAAGACAGGACTCACTGAAGCTTTCTTT	CASSLKTGLTEAFF
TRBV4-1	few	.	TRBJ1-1	TGCGCCAGCAGCCGGAGAGGTCCGAACACTGAAGCTTTCTTT	CASSRRGPNTEAFF
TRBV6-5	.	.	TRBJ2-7	TGTGCCAGCAGTTACTCTGGACAGCCCTCCTACGAGCAGTACTTC	CASSYSGQPSYEQYF
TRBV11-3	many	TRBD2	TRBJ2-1	TGTGCCAGCAGCTCTGGGGATAGCGGGGGGGCAAATGAGCAGTTCTTC	CASSSGDSGGANEQFF
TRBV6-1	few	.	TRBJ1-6	TGTGCCAGCAGTGAATCAGGGGAGTATAATTCACCCCTCCACTTT	CASSESGEYNSPLHF
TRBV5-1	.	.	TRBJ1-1	TGCGCCAGCAGCGCGGATACAAGGAACACTGAAGCTTTCTTT	CASSADTRNTEAFF
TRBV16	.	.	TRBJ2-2	TGTGCCAGCAGCCAATCAGGGGGCACCGGGGAGCTGTTTTTT	CASSQSGGTGELFF
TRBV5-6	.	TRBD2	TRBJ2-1	TGTGCCAGCAGCTGGACGAGACTAGCCTATGAGCAGTTCTTC	CASSWTRLAYEQFF
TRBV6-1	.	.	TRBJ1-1	TGTGCCACTTCCCGAGCAGGGTACACTGAAGCTTTCTTT	CATSRAGYTEAFF
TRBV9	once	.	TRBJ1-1	TGTGCCAGCAGCTCCTCCACAGGTACTGAAGCTTTCTTT	CASSSSTGTEAFF
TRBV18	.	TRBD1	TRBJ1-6	TGTGCCAGCTCACCACAAGGGACAGGGAGTAATTCACCCCTCCACTTT	CASSPQGTGSNSPLHF
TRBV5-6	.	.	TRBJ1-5	TGTGCCAGCAGCTTTATTGGCAGCAATCAGCCCCAGCATTTT	CASSFIGSNQPQHF
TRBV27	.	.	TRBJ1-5	TGTGCCAGCAGTTTAGGTAGCGGCAATCAGCCCCAGCATTTT	CASSLGSGNQPQHF
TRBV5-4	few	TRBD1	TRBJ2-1	TGTGCCAGCAGCCCAGGACAGGGAAGCAATGAGCAGTTCTTC	CASSPGQGSNEQFF
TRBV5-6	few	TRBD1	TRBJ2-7	TGTGCCAGCAGTTCCCCGGGACAGGGGGCCTACGAGCAGTACTTC	CASSSPGQGAYEQYF
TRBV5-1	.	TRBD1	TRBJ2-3	TGCGCCAGCAGCTGGATGGGACAGGGGGCAACAGATACGCAGTATTTT	CASSWMGQGATDTQYF
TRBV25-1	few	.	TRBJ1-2	TGTGCCAGCCGGGAGGGCGACTATGGCTACACCTTC	CASREGDYGYTF
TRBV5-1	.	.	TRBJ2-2	TGCGCCAGCAGCTCACCCTCCGTCCGGGGCGGGGAGCTGTTTTTT	CASSSPSVRGGELFF
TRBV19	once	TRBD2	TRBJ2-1	TGTGCCAGTACTCTAGCGGGGGGGCTACATGAGCAGTTCTTC	CASTLAGGLHEQFF
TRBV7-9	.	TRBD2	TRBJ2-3	TGTGCCAGCAGCTTATTTAGCGGGAGAGGGGATACGCAGTATTTT	CASSLFSGRGDTQYF
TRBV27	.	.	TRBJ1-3	TGTGCCAGCAGTTTTACAGGGATCTCTGGAAACACCATATATTTT	CASSFTGISGNTIYF
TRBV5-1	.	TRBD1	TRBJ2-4	TGCGCCAGCAGCTTGGACAGGGGGCGATTTGGGAACATTCAGTACTTC	CASSLDRGRFGNIQYF